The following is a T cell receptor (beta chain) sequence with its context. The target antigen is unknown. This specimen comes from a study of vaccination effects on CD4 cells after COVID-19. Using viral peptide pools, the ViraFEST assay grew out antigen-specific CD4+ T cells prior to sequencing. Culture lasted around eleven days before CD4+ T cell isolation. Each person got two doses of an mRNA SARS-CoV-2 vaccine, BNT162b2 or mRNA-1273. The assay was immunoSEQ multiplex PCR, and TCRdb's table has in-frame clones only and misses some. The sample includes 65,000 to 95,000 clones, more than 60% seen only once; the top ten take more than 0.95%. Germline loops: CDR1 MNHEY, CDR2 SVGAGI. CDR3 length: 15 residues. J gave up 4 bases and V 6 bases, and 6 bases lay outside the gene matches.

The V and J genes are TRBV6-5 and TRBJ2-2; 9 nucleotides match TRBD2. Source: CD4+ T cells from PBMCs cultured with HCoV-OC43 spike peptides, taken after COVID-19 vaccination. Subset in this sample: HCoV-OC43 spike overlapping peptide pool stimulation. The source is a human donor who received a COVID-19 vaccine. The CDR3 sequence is CASRLAGPTTGELFF. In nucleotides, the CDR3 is TGTGCCAGCAGGCTAGCGGGACCTACCACCGGGGAGCTGTTTTTT.